The sequence of this TCR beta chain was determined in a study of blood T cell repertoires in COVID-19. About the research overall: Whether acute or convalescent, the COVID-19 samples came from the United States, Italy and Spain.

Assay used: immunoSEQ multiplex PCR; TCRdb lists only in-frame clones, some missing. This repertoire shows roughly 170,000 clones, around 89% found once; its top ten account for 20% to 30%. With respect to this clone: Other DNA variants within this sample encode the same CDR3.

Germline CDR1 SGHVS, CDR2 FNYEAQ. Trimming left V 6 bases short and J 0 bases short, with 30 bases between. The CDR3 is made up of 22 amino acids. The gene calls are TRBV7-6 and TRBJ1-6, with D unclear. The source of this sequence is a man between 60 and 75 years old with acute or convalescent COVID-19. The sample comprised peripheral blood. CDR3 sequence reads: CASRLQPPAPLGRSSYNSPLHF. CDR3 DNA: TGTGCCAGCAGGCTCCAACCCCCAGCCCCCCTTGGGCGAAGCTCCTATAATTCACCCCTCCACTTT.